This TCR beta chain was obtained from a study of shared clonotypes between healthy human individuals (dated by TCRdb to 2018 to 2021). Study-wide context: The cohort comprised a couple of women and three men aged 18 to 49 years. For each donor, three plates each were used for CD4 naive and CD4 memory, two plates were used for CD8 naive, and one plate was used for CD8 memory. Blood TCR repertoires of about five healthy adults were deeply sequenced to estimate repertoire size and the extent of clonotype sharing between individuals. Libraries were prepared and TCR repertoires were sequenced by different laboratories using diverse techniques, in order to increase sequencing depth and limit assay-specific biases. Per donor, leukapheresis produced somewhere between about 0.94 and 9.5 billion PBMCs. Paper-wide results and their limitations: Sampling was restricted to blood, and TCR repertoires in tissues likely differ from the TCR repertoires found in blood. Compared with non-shared clonotypes, clonotypes shared by all four sorted-subset donors had higher generation probabilities. Even with the large sequencing depth, rarefaction of the sorted-subset datasets indicated that sequencing was incomplete. The small number of donors limited the genetic and exposure-history diversity represented. Based on pairwise subsampling, the degree of clonotype sharing among donors was expected to be affected by sequencing depth. Larger estimated clonotype richness was generally found for naive subsets than for memory subsets. Across a few donors, about 4.5% of naive CD4, 3% to 4% of naive CD8, about 2.3% of memory CD4, and roughly 0.4% of memory CD8 clonotypes were shared.

Concerning this clone itself: The antigen this receptor binds is unknown. No base quality information exists; no much larger clone differs at one position.

Using the deep immunoSEQ assay, multiplex PCR amplified TCR CDR3 regions from genomic DNA. Extracted genomic DNA from each cell subset was spread evenly across all wells of several immunoSEQ 96-well plates, with each plate serving as a replicate. Each replicate PCR for sorted subsets received approximately 200 ng genomic DNA, equal to tens of thousands of T cell genomes. Purified libraries were measured with a Qubit 3.0 fluorometer, size-checked on a Bioanalyzer 2100, and measured again with the KAPA Library Quantification kit. Every immunoSEQ 96-well plate was sequenced on a dedicated single-read 150-cycle Illumina NextSeq 550 flow cell. The study's processing was this. The immunoSEQ output contained only junctional sequences without quality scores, so filtering could not match that applied to full-length reads. To assign V/J genes and CDR3, sequences were annotated against IMGT germline references using PyIR, a Python wrapper for IgBLAST v1.9. Any read was removed if the V/J assignment was weak (E-value above 1e-6), the CDR3 was missing, or the read contained stop codons, out-of-frame junctions, or ambiguous translated residues. V3J clonotypes were defined as sequences sharing an identical inferred V gene, J gene, and CDR3 amino acid sequence. Percentage overlap between repertoires was computed as shared unique clonotypes divided by the size of the smaller repertoire. RTK rarefaction, the Chao1 estimator, and Recon v2.1 estimates of unobserved clonotypes were used to assess repertoire richness. Generation probabilities for all TCRbeta clonotypes obtained by the gDNA method from four donors were computed using OLGA. TCRdb took this table from immuneACCESS and kept in-frame rearrangements with V and J called. Such tables lack part of the clones; where checked against another copy, unresolved V genes explain under half of the gap, and the rest is unexplained. The V and J calls and clone size are taken from that table; D and trimming were inferred from the DNA. The sample table contains about 1 million clones; only one count was recorded for more than 65% of them. The top ten clonotypes cover around 1.5% of the sample.

The CDR3 goes from the cysteine to the phenylalanine over 10 residues. Just CDR3 DNA is preserved here, 30 bases in frame from base 1. V is clipped by 7 bases and J by 7 bases, and the sequence between their germline boundaries is 6 bases long. CDR1 and CDR2 were assigned from the germline V gene as SGHRS and YFSETQ. Donors were healthy HIV-negative adults with no recently reported acute infections or vaccinations. Every donor was a Caucasian adult residing in Nashville, Tennessee, USA. Magnetic negative selection was used to enrich CD4+ T cells, after which naive cells were positively selected on CD45RA and the negative fraction became the memory subset. Blood was collected by leukapheresis, and PBMCs were isolated by Ficoll-Histopaque density gradient centrifugation and then cryopreserved in liquid nitrogen vapor phase. Analytical flow cytometry was used to check the purity and quantity of every magnetically sorted T cell population. Genomic DNA was isolated from each sorted fraction and quantified by UV absorbance on a Nanodrop 2000c.

Sequencing was carried out using memory CD4+ T cells sorted from blood. The cell subset or site label, as the study defines it: CD45RA-negative fraction. The chain couples TRBV5-1 to TRBJ1-5; the D gene assignment is ambiguous. The receptor was isolated from a man between 18 and 35 years old in good health. The DNA sequence is TGCGCCAGCCATGAACAGCCCCAGCATTTT. It specifies CASHEQPQHF.